Presented here are 5 T cell receptor beta chains from one specimen sequenced in a study of OX40 agonist ivuxolimab in advanced cancers. The data were produced by immunoSEQ multiplex PCR, yet TCRdb's version contains in-frame clones alone and is incomplete. The data hold about 3,000 clones, with around 72% observed a single time. Sequences were derived from CD4+ or CD8+ T cells sorted from blood, sampled in a trial of the OX40 agonist ivuxolimab. Receptors were obtained from an adult with an advanced solid tumor such as melanoma, head and neck, liver or kidney cancer.

Of note for this clone: The sample contains more than one DNA sequence encoding this CDR3. The rearrangement links TRBV29-1 to TRBJ2-6; possible D gene TRBD1, 6 bases. In germline, CDR1 is SQVTM, CDR2 ANQGSEA. Trimming stripped 0 bases from V and 0 bases from J, with 9 bases between. The CDR3 runs to 16 residues. CDR3 amino acids: CSVEDQGSSGANVLTF. The CDR3 nucleotides read TGCAGCGTTGAAGATCAGGGGAGCTCTGGGGCCAACGTCCTGACTTTC.

This clone occurred once. This sequence joins TRBV19 and TRBJ2-7, with a weak D call TRBD1 (6 bases). Germline CDR1 is LNHDA and CDR2 is SQIVND (reference sequence). This CDR3 is 15 amino acids long. Trimming took off 3 bases at V and 0 bases at J, with 12 bases between the two ends. The CDR3 protein is CASSIRDTLSYEQYF. The CDR3 DNA is TGTGCCAGTAGTATCAGGGACACCCTCTCCTACGAGCAGTACTTC.

This chain joins TRBV4-3 and TRBJ2-3; 11 bases are a match to TRBD2. Germline lookup yields CDR1 LGHNA and CDR2 YSLEER. This CDR3 is built from 17 residues. V lost 4 bases and J lost 1; bases outside the gene matches: 7. The DNA for the CDR3 is TGCGCCAGCAGCCCGCGGACTAGCGGGCGCGGCACAGATACGCAGTATTTT. It translates to CASSPRTSGRGTDTQYF.

V is TRBV6-1 and J is TRBJ2-4; 8 bases fit TRBD1. Trimming removed 6 bases from V and 6 bases from J; junction bases left unmatched: 1. The V gene's germline CDR1 is MNHNS and CDR2 SASEGT. This CDR3 region has 12 residues. The CDR3 here is CASSGQGNIQYF. CDR3 coding DNA: TGTGCCAGCAGCGGACAGGGAAACATTCAGTACTTC.

The chain is built from TRBV4-3 and TRBJ2-2, with D unresolved. CDR3 length: 15 amino acids. Germline V gives CDR1 LGHNA, CDR2 YSLEER. With 0 bases removed from V and 4 bases from J, the gap between germline ends came to 9 bases. The CDR3 nucleotides are TGCGCCAGCAGCCAAGATCGAATGGGCACCGGGGAGCTGTTTTTT. It translates to CASSQDRMGTGELFF.